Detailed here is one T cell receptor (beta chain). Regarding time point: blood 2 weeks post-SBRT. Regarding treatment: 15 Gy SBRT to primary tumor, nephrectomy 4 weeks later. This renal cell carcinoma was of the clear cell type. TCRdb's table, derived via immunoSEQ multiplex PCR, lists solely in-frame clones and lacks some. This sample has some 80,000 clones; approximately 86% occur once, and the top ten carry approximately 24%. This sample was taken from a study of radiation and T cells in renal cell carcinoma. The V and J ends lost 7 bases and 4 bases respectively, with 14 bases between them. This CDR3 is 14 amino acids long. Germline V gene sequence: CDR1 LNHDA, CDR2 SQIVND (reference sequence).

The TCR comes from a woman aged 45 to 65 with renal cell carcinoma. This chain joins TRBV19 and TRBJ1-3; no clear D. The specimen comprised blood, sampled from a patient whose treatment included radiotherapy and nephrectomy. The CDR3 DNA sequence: TGTGCCAGTACGTTGGGGTCAAACGGAAACACCATATATTTT. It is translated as CASTLGSNGNTIYF.